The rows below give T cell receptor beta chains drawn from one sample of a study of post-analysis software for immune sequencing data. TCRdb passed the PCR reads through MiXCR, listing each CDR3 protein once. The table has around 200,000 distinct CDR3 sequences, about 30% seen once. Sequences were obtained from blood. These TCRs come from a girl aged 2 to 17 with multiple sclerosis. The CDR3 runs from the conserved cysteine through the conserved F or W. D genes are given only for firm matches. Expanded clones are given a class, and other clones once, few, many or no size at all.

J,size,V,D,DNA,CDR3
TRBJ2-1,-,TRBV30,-,TGTGCCTGGAGCCCCCTGAGTCTCTACAATGAGCAGTTCTTC,CAWSPLSLYNEQFF
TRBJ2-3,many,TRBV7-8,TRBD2,TGTGCCAGCAGCTTAGTCCTAGCGGGAGGGGCAGATACGCAGTATTTT,CASSLVLAGGADTQYF
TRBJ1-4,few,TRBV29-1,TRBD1,TGCAGCGCAACGGGACAGCCTAATGAAAAACTGTTTTTT,CSATGQPNEKLFF
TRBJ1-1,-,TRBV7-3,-,TGTGCCAGCAGCCTAGGTCCGTCTGAAGCTTTCTTT,CASSLGPSEAFF
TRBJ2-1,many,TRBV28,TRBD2,TGTGCCAGCAGTCAGACTAGCGGGAGCCACAATGAGCAGTTCTTC,CASSQTSGSHNEQFF
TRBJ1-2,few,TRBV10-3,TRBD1,TGTGCCATCGGGGAGGGACAGGGGGCCCGGGGCTACACCTTC,CAIGEGQGARGYTF
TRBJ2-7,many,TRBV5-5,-,TGTGCCAGCAGCTTGGGGGGTTACTACGAGCAGTACTTC,CASSLGGYYEQYF
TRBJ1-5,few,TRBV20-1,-,TGCAGTGCTAGGTGGACAGCCAGCAATCAGCCCCAGCATTTT,CSARWTASNQPQHF
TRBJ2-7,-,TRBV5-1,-,TGCGCCAGCAGCTTGGATGGCATTTGCGACGAGCAGTACTTC,CASSLDGICDEQYF
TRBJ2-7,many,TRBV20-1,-,TGCAGTGCTAGAGGCGACAGCTCCTACGAGCAGTACTTC,CSARGDSSYEQYF
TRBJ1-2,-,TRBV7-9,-,TGTGCCAGCAGCCGCAATCTTGACACGAACTATGGCTACACCTTC,CASSRNLDTNYGYTF
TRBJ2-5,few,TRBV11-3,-,TGTGCCAGCAGCTTAGGGGTCTCGACACAAGGCGGGCAAGAGACCCAGTACTTC,CASSLGVSTQGGQETQYF
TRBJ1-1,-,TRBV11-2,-,TGTGCCAGCAGCCGTGAGGCAGGGAACACTGAAGCTTTCTTT,CASSREAGNTEAFF
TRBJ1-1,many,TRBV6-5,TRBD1,TGTGCCAGCAGTTACGAGGGGGCGCCTAACACTGAAGCTTTCTTT,CASSYEGAPNTEAFF
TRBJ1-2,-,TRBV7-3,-,TGTGCCAGCAGCCACGGACGCAACTATGGCTACACCTTC,CASSHGRNYGYTF
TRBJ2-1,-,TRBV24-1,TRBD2,TGTGCCACCAGTGATTTTCCGACTAGCGGGAGGGAGGGGAATGAGCAGTTCTTC,CATSDFPTSGREGNEQFF
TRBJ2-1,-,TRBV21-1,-,TGTGCCAGCAGCAAAGAGGTTCGGGAGGGTGAGATCCGGGACAGGGTGAGTCCAGCGCAGTTCTTC,CASSKEVREGEIRDRVSPAQFF
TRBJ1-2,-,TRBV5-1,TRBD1,TGCGCCAGCAGTCGCGGGGGGACAGGGGGTCTAATGAACTATGGCTACACCTTC,CASSRGGTGGLMNYGYTF
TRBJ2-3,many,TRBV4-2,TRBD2,TGTGCCAGCAGCCAACCACTAGCGGGGGAGGGAGATACGCAGTATTTT,CASSQPLAGEGDTQYF
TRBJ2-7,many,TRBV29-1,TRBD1,TGCAGCGTTGAAGGATTAGGGACAGGGGGTGACTACGAGCAGTACTTC,CSVEGLGTGGDYEQYF
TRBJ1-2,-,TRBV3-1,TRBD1,TGTGCCAGCAGCCAAGATACAGGGGGGATCTATGGCTACACCTTC,CASSQDTGGIYGYTF
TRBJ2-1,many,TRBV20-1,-,TGCAGTGCTAGAGATGCCCGGTACGGACCCAATGAGCAGTTCTTC,CSARDARYGPNEQFF
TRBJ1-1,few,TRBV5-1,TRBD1,TGCGCCAGCGCCGGACAGGGGATGAACACTGAAGCTTTCTTT,CASAGQGMNTEAFF
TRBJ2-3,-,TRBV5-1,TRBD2,TGCGCCAGCAGCACACGACTAGCGGGGCTTGGAGATACGCAGTATTTT,CASSTRLAGLGDTQYF
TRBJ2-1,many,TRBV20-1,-,TGCAGTGCCACTAGCCTGGGCTTGAATGAGCAGTTCTTC,CSATSLGLNEQFF
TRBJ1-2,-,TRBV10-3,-,TGTGCCATCAGAACGGGCGACTTTGCCACCTTC,CAIRTGDFATF
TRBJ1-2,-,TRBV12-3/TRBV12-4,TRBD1,TGTGCCAGCAGTGGCAGACAGGGGACTGGTGGCTACACCTTC,CASSGRQGTGGYTF
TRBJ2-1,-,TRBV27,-,TGTGCCAGCAGTTTCAACCCTACCCTACCATCCAGGACCGGGCCGAACTCCTACAATGAGCAGTTCTTC,CASSFNPTLPSRTGPNSYNEQFF
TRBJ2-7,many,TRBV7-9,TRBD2,TGTGCCAGCAGCTCCTCCGGGACTAGAGACGAGCAGTACTTC,CASSSSGTRDEQYF
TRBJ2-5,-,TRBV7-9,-,TGTGCCAGCAGCAGGGTCATGGAGACCCAGTACTTC,CASSRVMETQYF
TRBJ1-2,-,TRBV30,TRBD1,TGTGCCTGGGAGGTCACAGGGGGCTTTGGCTACACCTTC,CAWEVTGGFGYTF
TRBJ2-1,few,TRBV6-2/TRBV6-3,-,TGTGCCAGCAGTTACTCTCGGGGAGCGAGCTACAATGAGCAGTTCTTC,CASSYSRGASYNEQFF
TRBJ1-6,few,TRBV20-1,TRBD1,TGCAGTGCTAGACTTGACAGGGGGACGAATTCACCCCCCCACTTT,CSARLDRGTNSPPHF
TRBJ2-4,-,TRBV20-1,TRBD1,TGCAGTGCGCACATGACAGGGGGGAAAAACATTCAGTACTTC,CSAHMTGGKNIQYF
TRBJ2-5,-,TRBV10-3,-,TGTGCCATCAGTGCTGTTTCCGCGGGCGAGCGGTACTTC,CAISAVSAGERYF
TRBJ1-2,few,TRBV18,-,TGTGCCAGCTCACCACGAACAGGGCGGATTGCTGGCTACACCTTC,CASSPRTGRIAGYTF
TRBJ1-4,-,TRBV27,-,TGTGCCAGCAGTTCTGACCTGGCTACGCCACAGGGAAAACTGTTTTTT,CASSSDLATPQGKLFF
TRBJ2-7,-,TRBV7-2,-,TGTGCCAGCAGCTTTTACCCAACTCGGACGGGATACGAGCAGTACTTC,CASSFYPTRTGYEQYF
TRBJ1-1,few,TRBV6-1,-,TGTGCCAGCAGGGAGGGTCGGGAAGCTTTCTTT,CASREGREAFF
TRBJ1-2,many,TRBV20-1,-,TGCAGTGCTATAAGGGGCGCAGTCTATGGCTACACCTTC,CSAIRGAVYGYTF
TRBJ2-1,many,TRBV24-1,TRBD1,TGTGCCACCAGAGGGACAGGGGCAGACAATGAGCAGTTCTTC,CATRGTGADNEQFF